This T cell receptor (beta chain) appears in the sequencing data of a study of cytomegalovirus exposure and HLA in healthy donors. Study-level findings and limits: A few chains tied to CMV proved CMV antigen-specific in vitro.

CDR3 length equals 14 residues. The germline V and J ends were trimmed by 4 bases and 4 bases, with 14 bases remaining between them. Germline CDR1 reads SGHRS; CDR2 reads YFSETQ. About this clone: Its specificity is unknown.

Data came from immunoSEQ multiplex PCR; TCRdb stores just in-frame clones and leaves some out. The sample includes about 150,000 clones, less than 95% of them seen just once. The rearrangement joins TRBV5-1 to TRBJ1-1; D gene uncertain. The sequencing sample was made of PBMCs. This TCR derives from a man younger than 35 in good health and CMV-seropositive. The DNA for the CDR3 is TGCGCCAGCAGCCTATATGGAGGCGGCACTGAAGCTTTCTTT. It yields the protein CASSLYGGGTEAFF.